This TCR beta chain was documented in a study of neurological immune-mediated disorders. Findings of the study overall: There were no CDR3 amino acid sequences shared by expanded clones across subjects, a result suggesting private repertoires in all groups.

This CDR3 spans 12 amino acids. CDR1 is DFQATT and CDR2 is SNEGSKA in the germline V gene (reference sequence). V gave up 6 bases and J gave up 8 bases, with 16 bases separating them. The table lists this clonotype with many counts. Its antigen is unidentified. The cDNA came from 5'RACE, which used 10-nucleotide random UMIs. TCRdb re-analysed the 5' RACE reads in MiXCR, keeping a single row per CDR3 protein. The data contain 90,000 to 150,000 distinct CDR3 sequences, 3.2% of them seen just once; the ten biggest clones take up roughly 1.3%. The rearrangement joins TRBV20-1 to TRBJ1-1; perhaps TRBD1 as D (5 bases). Material for sequencing was PBMCs. The clonotype originates from a woman under 40 with multiple sclerosis. DNA of the CDR3: TGCAGTGCGGGGGGGGTGCCAGGCGAAGCTTTCTTT. This gives the protein CSAGGVPGEAFF.